This T cell receptor (beta chain) was captured in a study of molecular identifiers for immune sequencing clone quantification. Findings and caveats of the study: Spiked Jurkat TCR RNA equivalent to one cell reportedly surfaced among over 850,000 naive cells. Clones that had above 20 RNA copies took up over 97% of effector molecules but under 1% in naive cells.

It was with previously described methods and listed TCR primers that bulk TCR libraries were made. TCRdb reanalysed the PCR reads using MiXCR and keeps one entry per CDR3 protein. Here the sample spans about 330,000 distinct CDR3 sequences, roughly 24% being singletons. This clonotype was recorded many times. The target antigen is unknown. CDR3 length equals 14 residues. The V gene's germline CDR1 is SGHTA and CDR2 FQGNSA. The V end was cut by 3 bases, the J end by 6 bases, with 12 bases between. This receptor was identified in a human donor in good health. Some libraries in this study had Jurkat cell RNA spiked in. The gene calls are TRBV7-2 and TRBJ2-1; unclear D gene. The sequenced material came from naive CD8+ T cells from blood, with Jurkat cell RNA spiked in. Subset meaning: FACS-sorted CD8+CD4-CCR7+CD45RA+ naive T cells. CDR3 DNA sequence: TGTGCCAGCAGCTTCCGGGTTTACGGCAATGAGCAGTTCTTC. This translates into CASSFRVYGNEQFF.